The 10 T cell receptor beta chains in this list originate from one sample, sequenced in a study of blood T cell repertoires in COVID-19. Generated by immunoSEQ multiplex PCR, the TCRdb table keeps only in-frame clones and is missing some. Of around 300,000 clones in the sample, roughly 86% were seen once. The sequenced sample was PBMCs or T cells enriched from blood (not recorded which). The receptors come from a young woman who had recovered from COVID-19.

In its sample, this clone was seen once. The CDR3, as DNA: TGTGCCAGCAGTGACGGCAGGGGATACTACGAGCAGTACTTC. Translation: CASSDGRGYYEQYF. V and J are TRBV6-1 and TRBJ2-7, with a tentative D call TRBD1 (6 bases). This CDR3 has 14 amino acids. Trimming cost V 3 bases and J 3 bases, with 12 bases left between them. Germline CDR1 reads MNHNS; CDR2 reads SASEGT.

The rearrangement uses TRBV14 and TRBJ1-1; 7 bases are shared with TRBD1. The CDR3 is made up of 14 amino acids. V gave up 0 bases and J gave up 6 bases; unmatched junction bases: 4. From germline, CDR1 is SGHDN and CDR2 FVKESK. The CDR3 sequence is CASSQERGLAEAFF. CDR3 coding DNA: TGTGCCAGCAGCCAAGAGAGGGGGCTGGCTGAAGCTTTCTTT.

This clone was observed a handful of times. The chain uses TRBV9 and TRBJ1-6, with TRBD1 matching over 10 bases. From germline, CDR1 is SGDLS and CDR2 YYNGEE. After removal of 1 base from V and 8 bases from J, the junction contained 3 bases not matched to a gene. The CDR3 runs to 15 residues. CDR3 DNA: TGTGCCAGCAGCGTACCCGGGACAGGGGATTCACCCCTCCACTTT. It is translated as CASSVPGTGDSPLHF.

V usage is TRBV9 and J usage is TRBJ2-2, with 10 bases lining up with TRBD1. Germline V gene sequence: CDR1 SGDLS, CDR2 YYNGEE. Trimming cost V 7 bases and J 2 bases; bases outside gene matches: 14. The CDR3 consists of 18 residues. This CDR3 is CASGFPSDRGRNTGELFF. The CDR3 bases are TGTGCCAGCGGGTTCCCATCTGACAGGGGGCGTAACACCGGGGAGCTGTTTTTT.

Points on this clone: Other DNA sequences in this specimen translate into the identical CDR3. The chain uses TRBV5-1 and TRBJ1-2; TRBD1 agrees at 8 bases. Germline-derived CDR1 and CDR2 are SGHRS and YFSETQ. This CDR3 comprises 14 residues. V dropped 0 bases and J dropped 5; count of bases not matched to a gene: 3. As DNA, the CDR3 is TGCGCCAGCAGCTTGGAAGGACAGGGTTATGGCTACACCTTC. Amino acid sequence: CASSLEGQGYGYTF.

The J gene is TRBJ2-2, the V gene TRBV6-6; 11 bases agree with TRBD2. Germline V gene data show CDR1 as MNHNY and CDR2 as SVGAGI (reference sequence). J was trimmed by 2 bases and V by 5 bases; bases with no gene match: 10. The CDR3 spans 18 residues. The CDR3 reads CASSHTGTSGTNTGELFF. CDR3 DNA: TGTGCCAGCAGTCACACCGGGACTAGCGGAACCAACACCGGGGAGCTGTTTTTT.

V and J are TRBV6-5 and TRBJ1-1; the D is unclear. V was clipped by 0 bases and J by 1 base, with 6 bases between them. Germline loops: CDR1 MNHEY, CDR2 SVGAGI. This CDR3 has 14 amino acids. CDR3 in amino acids: CASSYSEGNTEAFF. The CDR3 region has the DNA TGTGCCAGCAGTTACTCGGAGGGGAACACTGAAGCTTTCTTT.

Only one count was recorded for this clone. The rearrangement uses TRBV18 and TRBJ2-7, with 10 bases fitting TRBD2. Germline CDR1 is KGHSH and CDR2 is LQKENI. The CDR3 is made up of 18 amino acids. V gave up 3 bases and J gave up 10 bases; unmatched junction bases: 21. The CDR3 is CASSPLDSWEREGRRQYF. The CDR3 DNA is TGTGCCAGCTCACCGTTAGACTCATGGGAGCGGGAGGGCCGTCGCCAGTACTTC.

The V call is TRBV12-3 or TRBV12-4, the J call TRBJ1-2; D not resolved. Trimming took off 6 bases at V and 4 bases at J, with 12 bases between the two ends. The CDR3 extends over 13 amino acids. This chain's CDR3 is CASSQRSSYGYTF. In DNA form, the CDR3 reads TGTGCCAGCAGCCAGAGGTCTAGCTATGGCTACACCTTC.

This clone was observed a handful of times. V gene TRBV2 combines with J gene TRBJ2-4; 7 positions match TRBD1. Germline trimming cut 6 bases from V and 4 bases from J; bases unmatched to any gene: 9. CDR3 length equals 15 residues. Germline V lookup: CDR1 SNHLY, CDR2 FYNNEI. In DNA, the CDR3 is TGTGCCAGCAGCGGATTCGACAGGGTTAAAAACATTCAGTACTTC. This gives the protein CASSGFDRVKNIQYF.